These 30 T cell receptor beta chains were sequenced from one sample in a study of T cell repertoires in cytomegalovirus infection. A single record per CDR3 protein comes from TCRdb applying MiXCR to the reads. The top ten clones hold less than 3.5% of a sample with fewer than 200,000 distinct CDR3 sequences, roughly a fifth of them seen once. The material sequenced was PBMCs. These receptors all stem from a human donor in good health (CMV status not recorded). Some clones in this sample may be carry-over from other donors' samples.

This clonotype was seen a handful of times. The gene calls are TRBV2 and TRBJ1-1; D unresolved. The V gene lost 10 bases and the J gene lost 0 bases, with 18 bases spanning the gap. Germline values: CDR1 SNHLY, CDR2 FYNNEI. This CDR3 contains 15 residues. The CDR3 region has the DNA TGTGCCACCTCCCCCTACAGACCGTTGAACACTGAAGCTTTCTTT. Translation gives CATSPYRPLNTEAFF.

The V and J genes are TRBV29-1 and TRBJ2-2; D is unclear. V was clipped by 3 bases and J by 0 bases, with 5 bases between them. The germline gives CDR1 SQVTM, CDR2 ANQGSEA. This CDR3 is built from 13 residues. The CDR3 is CSVEFANTGELFF. In DNA form, the CDR3 reads TGCAGCGTTGAGTTTGCGAACACCGGGGAGCTGTTTTTT.

The V gene is TRBV27, the J gene TRBJ2-7, with 8 bases fitting TRBD2. Germline CDR1 MNHEY, CDR2 SMNVEV (reference sequence). The CDR3 spans 17 residues. The V segment lost 5 bases and the J segment 2 bases; nucleotides outside the gene matches: 14. The CDR3 loop reads CASSPEIAGHSTYEQYF. The CDR3 DNA sequence: TGTGCCAGCAGTCCAGAGATAGCGGGGCACTCTACCTACGAGCAGTACTTC.

This clonotype was detected a few times. This sequence joins TRBV3-1 and TRBJ1-1; tentatively, D is TRBD1 (6 bases). The CDR3 extends over 15 amino acids. Trimming shortened V by 4 bases and J by 0 bases, and 12 bases separated the two germline ends. Germline values: CDR1 LGHDT, CDR2 YNNKEL (reference sequence). CDR3 nucleotide sequence: TGTGCCAGCAGCCCCTCGGGACATCTGAACACTGAAGCTTTCTTT. It is translated as CASSPSGHLNTEAFF.

This clonotype was counted between two and nine times. The chain is built from TRBV7-2 and TRBJ2-5, with D possibly being TRBD2 (6 bases). Per germline, CDR1 SGHTA and CDR2 FQGNSA. CDR3 length equals 14 residues. V was clipped by 5 bases and J by 5 bases, with 15 bases between them. CDR3: CASSREGGVETQYF. Here the CDR3 DNA reads TGTGCCAGCAGCCGTGAGGGAGGAGTGGAGACCCAGTACTTC.

V is TRBV24-1 and J is TRBJ2-1, with unresolved D. V lost 4 bases to trimming and J lost 6 bases, with 9 bases between them. CDR1 KGHDR and CDR2 SFDVKD come from the germline V gene. This CDR3 comprises 13 residues. The CDR3 here is CATSDPMGNEQFF. CDR3 nucleotide sequence: TGTGCCACCAGTGACCCGATGGGCAATGAGCAGTTCTTC.

J is TRBJ2-2 and V is TRBV29-1; perhaps TRBD1 as D (5 bases). The germline V gene encodes CDR1 SQVTM and CDR2 ANQGSEA. This CDR3 has 15 amino acids. The V gene lost 1 base and the J gene lost 0 bases, with 9 bases spanning the gap. The CDR3 loop is CSVEVGRANTGELFF. In DNA form, the CDR3 reads TGCAGCGTTGAAGTGGGCAGGGCGAACACCGGGGAGCTGTTTTTT.

This clonotype was counted many times. The gene calls are TRBV4-3 and TRBJ2-7, with unresolved D. Germline V gene data show CDR1 as LGHNA and CDR2 as YSLEER. V was shortened by 1 base and J by 4 bases, with 11 bases between the two germline ends. The CDR3 runs 14 residues. The CDR3 DNA sequence: TGCGCCAGCAGCCAAGCGGCTAGAGAATACGAGCAGTACTTC. Its protein is CASSQAAREYEQYF.

With respect to this clonotype: A single base separates this from a much larger clone, so it may be a read error. The genes are TRBV12-3 or TRBV12-4 and TRBJ1-2; D perhaps matches TRBD1 (6 bases). Trimming took off 5 bases at V and 8 bases at J, with 9 bases between the two ends. This CDR3 is built from 11 residues. The CDR3 reads CASSAGAGYTF. CDR3 DNA: TGTGCCAGCAGTGCGGGGGCCGGCTACACCTTC.

Of note for this clonotype: The conserved final phenylalanine or tryptophan is absent from the CDR3, which likely points to a read error. This chain joins TRBV14 and TRBJ2-1; D may be TRBD1 or TRBD2 (5 bases each). CDR1 and CDR2 from the germline V gene are SGHDN and FVKESK. V gave up 4 bases and J gave up 2 bases, with 15 bases separating them. The CDR3 has 16 residues. The CDR3 region has the DNA TGTGCCAGCAGCCCGATGGGGGTCCTTCCCTACAATGAGCAGTTCTTG. Translation gives CASSPMGVLPYNEQFL.

There are a few counts of this clonotype. The rearrangement joins TRBV14 to TRBJ2-5, with a possible D match to TRBD2 (6 bases). Trimming shortened V by 5 bases and J by 0 bases, and 13 bases separated the two germline ends. The CDR3 extends over 15 amino acids. The germline V gene encodes CDR1 SGHDN and CDR2 FVKESK. CDR3 nucleotides: TGTGCCAGCAGCGACGGGGGATGGTACCAAGAGACCCAGTACTTC. Translation gives CASSDGGWYQETQYF. The full variable domain, its missing parts supplied by reference TRBV14 and TRBJ2-5, is EAGVTQFPSHSVIEKGQTVTLRCDPISGHDNLYWYRRVMGKEIKFLLHFVKESKQDESGMPNNRFLAERTGGTYSTLKVQPAELEDSGVYFCASSDGGWYQETQYFGPGTRLLVL.

V and J are TRBV12-3 or TRBV12-4 and TRBJ1-1, with D possibly TRBD1 on 5 matching bases. This CDR3 spans 15 amino acids. Trimming took off 2 bases at V and 3 bases at J, with 13 bases between the two ends. Here the CDR3 reads CASSLPQGIDTEAFF. The CDR3 DNA reads TGTGCCAGCAGTTTACCCCAGGGTATCGACACTGAAGCTTTCTTT.

There are many counts of this clonotype. This chain uses TRBV10-3 with TRBJ1-1; D remains ambiguous. The V end lost 6 bases, the J end lost 3 bases, and 11 bases lay between the germline ends. This CDR3 comprises 13 residues. CDR1 and CDR2 (germline): ENHRY, SYGVKD. The chain's CDR3 is CAISAGPDTEAFF. CDR3 coding DNA: TGTGCCATCAGCGCCGGACCAGACACTGAAGCTTTCTTT.

Comments on this clonotype: This sequence may be a read error, since a much larger clone differs from it by one base. V usage is TRBV7-2 and J usage is TRBJ2-1, with TRBD2 matching 10 bases. The CDR3 runs to 15 residues. J gave up 8 bases and V 2 bases, and 6 bases lay outside the gene matches. CDR1 is SGHTA, CDR2 FQGNSA, per germline. CDR3 in DNA: TGTGCCAGCAGCTTATCTAGCGGGAGTTACTATGAGCAGTTCTTC. Its translation: CASSLSSGSYYEQFF.

The rearrangement joins TRBV29-1 to TRBJ1-2; D gene ambiguous. The ends were cut back, 3 bases at V and 8 bases at J, with 13 bases in the middle. The CDR3 is 12 amino acids. Germline V lookup: CDR1 SQVTM, CDR2 ANQGSEA. The CDR3 DNA follows: TGCAGCGTTGATGACTTGGGTGGCGGCTACACCTTC. Translation gives CSVDDLGGGYTF.

The table lists this clonotype with many counts. The rearrangement uses TRBV7-2 and TRBJ2-5; D unclear. The CDR3 consists of 12 residues. V was cut by 7 bases and J by 5 bases, with 11 bases left in between. The V gene's germline CDR1 is SGHTA and CDR2 FQGNSA. The CDR3 DNA follows: TGTGCCAGCACCCTTACCTTGGAGACCCAGTACTTC. Amino acids: CASTLTLETQYF.

This clonotype appeared a few times. This chain links TRBV2 with TRBJ2-3; TRBD1 or TRBD2 may be the D gene (5 bases each). The CDR3 covers 15 residues. Germline V gene sequence: CDR1 SNHLY, CDR2 FYNNEI. V was pared by 2 bases and J by 8 bases, with 17 bases between. CDR3 sequence reads: CASSELGTDAGTQYF. The CDR3 nucleotides read TGTGCCAGCAGTGAACTCGGGACGGACGCGGGTACGCAGTATTTT.

This clonotype has only a few counts. The rearrangement joins TRBV4-3 to TRBJ2-7; 9 nucleotides line up with TRBD1. After removal of 4 bases from V and 2 bases from J, the junction contained 6 bases not matched to a gene. There are 15 residues in the CDR3. The germline CDR1 and CDR2 sequences are LGHNA and YSLEER. For the CDR3, the DNA is TGCGCCAGCAGCCTGGACAGGGGAGGTACCTACGAGCAGTACTTC. It is translated as CASSLDRGGTYEQYF.

The rearrangement uses TRBV11-2 and TRBJ1-6; 9 nucleotides align to TRBD1. The CDR3 is made up of 15 amino acids. J was trimmed by 8 bases and V by 7 bases; bases with no gene match: 9. Germline-derived CDR1 and CDR2 are SGHAT and FQNNGV. CDR3: CASTLTDRGDSPLHF. CDR3 DNA sequence: TGTGCCAGCACCCTAACGGACAGGGGTGATTCACCCCTCCACTTT.

This clonotype was observed a few times. CDR3: CASRFTGTRDTDTQYF. The DNA of the CDR3 is TGTGCCAGCAGATTCACCGGGACTAGAGACACAGATACGCAGTATTTT. The V call is TRBV2, the J call TRBJ2-3, with 8 bases fitting TRBD2. The CDR3 is made up of 16 amino acids. J was trimmed by 2 bases and V by 6 bases; bases with no gene match: 10. CDR1 and CDR2 from the germline V gene are SNHLY and FYNNEI.

The V call is TRBV7-2, the J call TRBJ2-1; D assignment may be TRBD1 or TRBD2 (5 bases each). CDR3 size: 19 residues. The V end lost 1 base, the J end lost 2 bases, and 21 bases lay between the germline ends. Germline V lookup: CDR1 SGHTA, CDR2 FQGNSA. In DNA, the CDR3 is TGTGCCAGCAGCTTAGGGGACGAGCAGGGCGGTTCTACCTACAATGAGCAGTTCTTC. It translates to CASSLGDEQGGSTYNEQFF.

This clonotype came up many times. The V call is TRBV7-2, the J call TRBJ2-7; D remains ambiguous. Trimming left V 1 base short and J 2 bases short, with 9 bases between. The CDR3 consists of 14 residues. CDR1 SGHTA and CDR2 FQGNSA come from the germline V gene. DNA for the CDR3: TGTGCCAGCAGCTTAGGGGCAGCAACCTACGAGCAGTACTTC. Amino acids: CASSLGAATYEQYF.

The chain has TRBV5-1 and TRBJ1-2; 7 nucleotides align to TRBD1. The CDR3 length is 15 residues. The trim removed 0 bases at V and 4 bases at J, leaving 6 bases unmatched. Germline lookup yields CDR1 SGHRS and CDR2 YFSETQ. The CDR3 is CASSLGDRVGYGYTF. The CDR3, as DNA: TGCGCCAGCAGCTTGGGGGACAGAGTCGGCTATGGCTACACCTTC.

The chain carries TRBV19 and TRBJ1-2; weak D call: TRBD1 (5 bases). Trimming removed 5 bases from V and 7 bases from J, with 11 bases in between. Germline V gives CDR1 LNHDA, CDR2 SQIVND (reference sequence). The CDR3 is 12 residues long. The CDR3 region is CASSYGGSGYTF. The CDR3 DNA is TGTGCCAGTAGTTACGGGGGTTCTGGCTACACCTTC.

This chain connects TRBV11-2 to TRBJ1-4; 9 positions agree with TRBD1. The CDR3 totals 15 residues. V lost 5 bases to trimming and J lost 7 bases; unmatched junction nucleotides: 8. CDR1 and CDR2 (germline): SGHAT, FQNNGV. The CDR3 loop is CASSPDRGGREKLFF. CDR3 nucleotides: TGTGCCAGCAGCCCGGACAGGGGCGGTCGTGAAAAACTGTTTTTT.

J is TRBJ1-1 and V is TRBV5-1, with D possibly matching TRBD1 (6 bases). The CDR3 has 15 amino acids. V lost 0 bases and J 5 bases, leaving 14 bases between the germline ends. Germline V lookup: CDR1 SGHRS, CDR2 YFSETQ. CDR3 region: CASSLASGVGTEAFF. CDR3 bases: TGCGCCAGCAGCTTGGCATCAGGGGTAGGTACTGAAGCTTTCTTT.

The V and J genes are TRBV12-3 or TRBV12-4 and TRBJ2-7; 7 bases line up with TRBD1. Germline trimming cut 4 bases from V and 0 bases from J; bases unmatched to any gene: 9. The CDR3 has 16 amino acids. DNA for the CDR3: TGTGCCAGCAGTTCCTCCGGGACAGCCGGCTCCTACGAGCAGTACTTC. Translation gives CASSSSGTAGSYEQYF.

The gene calls are TRBV6-6 and TRBJ2-3; D is possibly TRBD2 (5 bases). The CDR3 runs to 15 residues. Per germline, CDR1 MNHNY and CDR2 SVGAGI (reference sequence). V lost 7 bases to trimming and J lost 2 bases, with 16 bases between them. This CDR3 is CASTDRADFTDTQYF. CDR3 sequence (DNA): TGTGCCAGCACTGATAGAGCGGACTTCACAGATACGCAGTATTTT.

This rearrangement joins TRBV2 to TRBJ2-3; the D call may be TRBD1 or TRBD2 (5 bases each). Germline V gives CDR1 SNHLY, CDR2 FYNNEI. Trimming pared 5 bases from V and 0 bases from J, leaving 9 bases between. The CDR3 length is 14 residues. The CDR3 nucleotides are TGTGCCAGCAGTCGGGGCGGGAGCACAGATACGCAGTATTTT. Translation: CASSRGGSTDTQYF.

In the case of this clonotype: A much larger clone lies a single base off, so this may be a read error. The genes are TRBV7-2 and TRBJ2-1, with 9 bases aligning to TRBD2. The CDR3 is 16 residues long. The V gene's germline CDR1 is SGHTA and CDR2 FQGNSA. The DNA of the CDR3 is TGTGCCGGCAGCTCGCTCTTCAGCCCTAGCGGGATTGAGCAGTTCTTC. Translating it yields CAGSSLFSPSGIEQFF.